This entry describes one T cell receptor beta chain. Sequencing was performed with immunoSEQ multiplex PCR; in TCRdb, only in-frame clones are kept and a portion is missing. The top ten clones hold roughly 12% of a sample with roughly 440,000 clones, 88% of them seen once. The data were taken from a study of blood T cell repertoires in COVID-19. Across the study: Samples representing acute and convalescent COVID-19 were sourced from the United States, Italy and Spain.

This CDR3 has 11 residues. Germline V gives CDR1 MNHNS, CDR2 SASEGT. V was clipped by 2 bases and J by 9 bases, with 4 bases between them. The clonotype comes from a woman aged 45-59 years with COVID-19, enrolled during active disease. The specimen sequenced was peripheral blood. The chain has TRBV6-1 and TRBJ2-2; D unclear. This CDR3 reads CASSESRELFF. The CDR3 DNA reads as TGTGCCAGCAGTGAATCCAGGGAGCTGTTTTTT.